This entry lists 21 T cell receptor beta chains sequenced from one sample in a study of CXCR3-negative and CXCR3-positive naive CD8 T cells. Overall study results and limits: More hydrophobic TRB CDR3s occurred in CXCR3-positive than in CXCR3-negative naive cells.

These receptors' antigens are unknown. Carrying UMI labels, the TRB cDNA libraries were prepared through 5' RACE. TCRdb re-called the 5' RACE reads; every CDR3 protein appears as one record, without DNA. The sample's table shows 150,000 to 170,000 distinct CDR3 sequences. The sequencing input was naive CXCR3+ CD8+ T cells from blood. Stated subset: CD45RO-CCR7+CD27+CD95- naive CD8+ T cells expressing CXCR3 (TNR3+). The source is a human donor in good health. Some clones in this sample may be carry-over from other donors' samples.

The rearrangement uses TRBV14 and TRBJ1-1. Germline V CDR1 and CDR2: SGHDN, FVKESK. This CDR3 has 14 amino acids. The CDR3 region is CASSRDGHNTEAFF.

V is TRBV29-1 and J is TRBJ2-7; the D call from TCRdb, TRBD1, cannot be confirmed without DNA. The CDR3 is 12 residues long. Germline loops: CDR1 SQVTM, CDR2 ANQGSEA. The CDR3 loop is CSAGTGWNEQYF.

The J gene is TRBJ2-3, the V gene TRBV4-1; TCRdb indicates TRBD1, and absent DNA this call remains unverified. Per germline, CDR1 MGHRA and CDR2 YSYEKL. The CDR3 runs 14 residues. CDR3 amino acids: CASSHPGYTDTQYF.

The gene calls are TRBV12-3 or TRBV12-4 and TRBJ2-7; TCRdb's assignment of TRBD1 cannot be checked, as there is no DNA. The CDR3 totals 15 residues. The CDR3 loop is CASSFSDSGIYEQYF.

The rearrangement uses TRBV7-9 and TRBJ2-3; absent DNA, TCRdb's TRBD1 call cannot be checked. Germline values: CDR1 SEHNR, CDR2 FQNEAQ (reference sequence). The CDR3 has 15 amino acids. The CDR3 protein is CASRSRQTNTDTQYF.

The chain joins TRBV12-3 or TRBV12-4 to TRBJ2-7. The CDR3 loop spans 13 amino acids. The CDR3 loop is CASSPASTYEQYF.

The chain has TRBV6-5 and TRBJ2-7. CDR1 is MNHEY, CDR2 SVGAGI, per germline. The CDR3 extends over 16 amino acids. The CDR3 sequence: CASRLTSQRVVDEQYF.

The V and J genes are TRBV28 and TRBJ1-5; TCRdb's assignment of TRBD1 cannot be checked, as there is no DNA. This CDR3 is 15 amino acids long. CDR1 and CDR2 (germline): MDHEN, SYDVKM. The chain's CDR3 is CASSRSVGLNQPQHF. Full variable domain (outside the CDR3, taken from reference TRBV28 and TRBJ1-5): DVKVTQSSRYLVKRTGEKVFLECVQDMDHENMFWYRQDPGLGLRLIYFSYDVKMKEKGDIPEGYSVSREKKERFSLILESASTNQTSMYLCASSRSVGLNQPQHFGDGTRLSIL.

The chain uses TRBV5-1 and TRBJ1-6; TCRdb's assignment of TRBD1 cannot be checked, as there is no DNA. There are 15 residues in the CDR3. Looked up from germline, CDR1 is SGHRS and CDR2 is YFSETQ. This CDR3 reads CASSLFGTDNSPLHF.

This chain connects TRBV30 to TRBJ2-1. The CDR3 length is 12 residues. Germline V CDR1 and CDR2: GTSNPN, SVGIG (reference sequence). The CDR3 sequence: CAWSAQVNEQFF. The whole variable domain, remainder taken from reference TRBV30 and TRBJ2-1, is SQTIHQWPATLVQPVGSPLSLECTVEGTSNPNLYWYRQAAGRGLQLLFYSVGIGQISSEVPQNLSASRPQDRQFILSSKKLLLSDSGFYLCAWSAQVNEQFFGPGTRLTVL.

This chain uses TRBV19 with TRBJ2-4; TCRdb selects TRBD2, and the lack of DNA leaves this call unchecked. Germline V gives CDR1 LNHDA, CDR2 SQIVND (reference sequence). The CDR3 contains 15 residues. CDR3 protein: CASSIIALAGNIQYF.

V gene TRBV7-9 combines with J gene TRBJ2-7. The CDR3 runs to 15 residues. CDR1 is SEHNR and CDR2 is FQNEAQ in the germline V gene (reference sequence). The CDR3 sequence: CASSLALGRFYEQYF. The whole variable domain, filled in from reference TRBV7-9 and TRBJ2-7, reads DTGVSQNPRHKITKRGQNVTFRCDPISEHNRLYWYRQTLGQGPEFLTYFQNEAQLEKSRLLSDRFSAERPKGSFSTLEIQRTEQGDSAMYLCASSLALGRFYEQYFGPGTRLTVT.

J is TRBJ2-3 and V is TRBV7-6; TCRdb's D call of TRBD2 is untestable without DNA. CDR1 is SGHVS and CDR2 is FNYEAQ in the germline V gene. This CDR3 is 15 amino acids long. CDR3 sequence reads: CASSFTGLSTDTQYF.

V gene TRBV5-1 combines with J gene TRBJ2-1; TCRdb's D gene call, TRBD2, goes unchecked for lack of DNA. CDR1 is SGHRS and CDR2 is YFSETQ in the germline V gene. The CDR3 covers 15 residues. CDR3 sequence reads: CASSLTGPAYNEQFF.

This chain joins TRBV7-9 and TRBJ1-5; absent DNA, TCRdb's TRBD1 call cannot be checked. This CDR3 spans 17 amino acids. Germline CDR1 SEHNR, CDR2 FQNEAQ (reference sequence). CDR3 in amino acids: CASSQGDRKFSNQPQHF.

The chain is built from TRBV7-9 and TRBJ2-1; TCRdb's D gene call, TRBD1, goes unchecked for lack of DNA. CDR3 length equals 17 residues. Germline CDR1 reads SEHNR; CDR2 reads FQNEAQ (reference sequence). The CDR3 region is CASSPQGDGGAYNEQFF.

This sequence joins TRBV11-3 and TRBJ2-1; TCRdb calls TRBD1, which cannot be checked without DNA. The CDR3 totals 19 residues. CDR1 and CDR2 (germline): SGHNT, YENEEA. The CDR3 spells CASSLVRVLGSGTTNEQFF.

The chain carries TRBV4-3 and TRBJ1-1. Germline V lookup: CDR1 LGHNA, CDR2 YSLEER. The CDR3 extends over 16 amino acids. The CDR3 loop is CASSQGYGAGATEAFF.

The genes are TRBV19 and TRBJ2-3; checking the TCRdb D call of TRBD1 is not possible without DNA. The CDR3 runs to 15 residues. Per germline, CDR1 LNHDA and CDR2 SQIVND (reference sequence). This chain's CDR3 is CASSMPGRSTDTQYF.

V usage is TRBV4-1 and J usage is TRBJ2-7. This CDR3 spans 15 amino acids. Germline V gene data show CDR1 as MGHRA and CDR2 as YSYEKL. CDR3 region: CASSQEVHSSYEQYF.

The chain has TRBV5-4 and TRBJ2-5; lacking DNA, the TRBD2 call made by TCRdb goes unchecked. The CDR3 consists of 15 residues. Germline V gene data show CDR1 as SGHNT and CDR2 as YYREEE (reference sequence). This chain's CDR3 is CASSFRLAEKETQYF.